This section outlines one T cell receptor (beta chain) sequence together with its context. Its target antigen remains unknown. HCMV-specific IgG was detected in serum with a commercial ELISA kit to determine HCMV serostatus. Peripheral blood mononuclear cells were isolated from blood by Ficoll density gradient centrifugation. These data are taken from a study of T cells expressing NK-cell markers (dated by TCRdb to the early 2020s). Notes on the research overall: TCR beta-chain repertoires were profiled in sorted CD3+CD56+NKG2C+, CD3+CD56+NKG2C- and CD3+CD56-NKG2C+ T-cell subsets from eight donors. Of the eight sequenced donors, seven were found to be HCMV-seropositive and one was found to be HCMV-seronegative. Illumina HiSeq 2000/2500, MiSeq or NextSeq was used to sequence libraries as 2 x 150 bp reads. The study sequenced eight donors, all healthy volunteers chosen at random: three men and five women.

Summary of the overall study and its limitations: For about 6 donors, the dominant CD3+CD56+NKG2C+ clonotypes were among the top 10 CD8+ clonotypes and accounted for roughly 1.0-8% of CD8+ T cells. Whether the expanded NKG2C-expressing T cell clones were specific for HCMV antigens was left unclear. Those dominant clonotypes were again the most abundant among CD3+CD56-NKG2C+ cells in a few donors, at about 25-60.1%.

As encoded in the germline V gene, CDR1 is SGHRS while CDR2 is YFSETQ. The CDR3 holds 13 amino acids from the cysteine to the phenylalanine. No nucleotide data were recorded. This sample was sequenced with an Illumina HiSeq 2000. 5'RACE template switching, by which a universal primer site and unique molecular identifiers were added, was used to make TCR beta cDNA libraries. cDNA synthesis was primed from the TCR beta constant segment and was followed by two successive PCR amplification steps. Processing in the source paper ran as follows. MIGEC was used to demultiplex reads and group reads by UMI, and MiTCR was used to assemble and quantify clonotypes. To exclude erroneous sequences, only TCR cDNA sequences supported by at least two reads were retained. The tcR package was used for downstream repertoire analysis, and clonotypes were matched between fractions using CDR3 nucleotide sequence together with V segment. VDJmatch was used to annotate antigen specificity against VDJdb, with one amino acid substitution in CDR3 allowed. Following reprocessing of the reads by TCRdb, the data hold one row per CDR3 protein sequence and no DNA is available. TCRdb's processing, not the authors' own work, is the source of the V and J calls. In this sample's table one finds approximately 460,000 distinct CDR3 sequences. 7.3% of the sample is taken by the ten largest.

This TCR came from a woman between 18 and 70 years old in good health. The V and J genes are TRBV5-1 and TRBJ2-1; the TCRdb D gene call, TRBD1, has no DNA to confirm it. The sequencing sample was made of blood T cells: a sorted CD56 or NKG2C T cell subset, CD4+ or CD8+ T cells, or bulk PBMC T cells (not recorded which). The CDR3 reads CASSLGDRSEQFF.